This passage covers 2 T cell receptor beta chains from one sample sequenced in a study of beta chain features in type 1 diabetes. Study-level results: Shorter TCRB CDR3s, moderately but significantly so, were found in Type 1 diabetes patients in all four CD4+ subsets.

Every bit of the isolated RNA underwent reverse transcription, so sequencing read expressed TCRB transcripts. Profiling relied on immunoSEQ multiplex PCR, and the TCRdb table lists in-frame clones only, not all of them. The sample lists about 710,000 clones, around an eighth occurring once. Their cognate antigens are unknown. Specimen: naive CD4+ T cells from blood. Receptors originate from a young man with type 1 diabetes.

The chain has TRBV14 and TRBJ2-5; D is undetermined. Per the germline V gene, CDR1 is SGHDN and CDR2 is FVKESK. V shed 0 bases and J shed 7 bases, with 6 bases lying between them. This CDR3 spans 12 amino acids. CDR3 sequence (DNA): TGTGCCAGCAGCCAAGATGCGCGGACCCAGTACTTC. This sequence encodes CASSQDARTQYF.

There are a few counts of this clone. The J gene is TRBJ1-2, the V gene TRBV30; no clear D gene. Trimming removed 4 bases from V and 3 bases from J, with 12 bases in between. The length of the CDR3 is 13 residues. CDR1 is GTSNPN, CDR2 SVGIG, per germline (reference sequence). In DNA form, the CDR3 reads TGTGCCTGGATGTGGTCTCCCTACTATGGCTACACCTTC. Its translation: CAWMWSPYYGYTF.